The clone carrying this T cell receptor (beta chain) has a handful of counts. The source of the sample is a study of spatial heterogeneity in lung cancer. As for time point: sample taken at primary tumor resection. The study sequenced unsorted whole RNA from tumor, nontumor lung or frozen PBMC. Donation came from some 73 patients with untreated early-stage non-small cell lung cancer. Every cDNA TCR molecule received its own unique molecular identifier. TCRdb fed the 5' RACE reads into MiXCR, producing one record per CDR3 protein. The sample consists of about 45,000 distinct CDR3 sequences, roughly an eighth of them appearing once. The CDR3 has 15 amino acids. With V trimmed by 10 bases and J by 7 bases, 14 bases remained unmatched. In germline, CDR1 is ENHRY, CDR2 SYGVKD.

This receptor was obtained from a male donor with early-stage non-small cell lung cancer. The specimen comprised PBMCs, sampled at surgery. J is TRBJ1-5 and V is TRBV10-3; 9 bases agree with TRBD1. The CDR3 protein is CASKAWDRDDQPQHF. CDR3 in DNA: TGTGCCAGCAAAGCCTGGGACAGGGATGACCAGCCCCAGCATTTT.